Below, 2 T cell receptor beta chains from the same sample are listed, as sequenced in a study of a mutant IDH1 vaccine in newly diagnosed glioma. Antigen specificity for these receptors is unknown. Data came from immunoSEQ multiplex PCR; TCRdb stores just in-frame clones and leaves some out. The sample yields roughly 43,000 clones, 65% to 90% seen once. As for time point: week 47, end of study. Doses comprised 300 ug of mutant IDH1 20-mer peptide each, plus topical imiquimod. The specimen comprised PBMCs, sampled from a glioma patient whose treatment included an IDH1 peptide vaccine. These receptor sequences come from a young man with glioma. Some clones in this sample may be carry-over from other donors' samples.

The V call is TRBV11-2, the J call TRBJ1-1; D is possibly TRBD1 (6 bases). Germline CDR1 SGHAT, CDR2 FQNNGV. V was clipped by 5 bases and J by 7 bases, with 20 bases between them. The CDR3 has 15 residues. CDR3 in amino acids: CASSGQDRSLNEAFF. CDR3 coding DNA: TGTGCCAGCAGCGGACAAGACAGGTCGTTGAATGAAGCTTTCTTT.

The CDR3 DNA reads as TGCGCCAGCAGCCAAGACCACAGGTATAGTAGGTTTCAGCCCCAGCATTTT. It translates to CASSQDHRYSRFQPQHF. This chain uses TRBV4-3 with TRBJ1-5; tentative D call: TRBD1 (5 bases). The CDR3 is made up of 17 amino acids. With 0 bases removed from V and 6 bases from J, the gap between germline ends came to 18 bases. The germline CDR1 and CDR2 sequences are LGHNA and YSLEER.